The clone carrying this T cell receptor beta chain was picked up a small number of times. Its antigen is still unknown. The isolated RNA, all of it, was reverse transcribed, so expressed TCRB transcripts were what got sequenced. Some clones are missing from TCRdb's copy, which holds only in-frame ones; the method was immunoSEQ multiplex PCR. The sample shows a few hundred thousand clones, around 12% of them seen only once. This sample was included in a study of beta chain features in type 1 diabetes. Study conclusions and caveats: Among all four CD4+ subsets, Type 1 diabetes patients had TCRB CDR3s that were moderately but significantly shorter.

Sequencing was done on a sample of naive CD4+ T cells from blood. This sequence was found in a woman between 18 and 30 years old with type 1 diabetes.

The CDR3 DNA reads as TGCGCCAGCAGTCCCTCGGGGGTTGGGGCCAACGTCCTGACTTTC. It codes for CASSPSGVGANVLTF. This chain connects TRBV4-3 to TRBJ2-6, with a weak D call TRBD2 (6 bases). Trimming stripped 6 bases from V and 3 bases from J, with 12 bases between. The CDR3 sequence is 15 residues long. Germline lookup yields CDR1 LGHNA and CDR2 YSLEER.